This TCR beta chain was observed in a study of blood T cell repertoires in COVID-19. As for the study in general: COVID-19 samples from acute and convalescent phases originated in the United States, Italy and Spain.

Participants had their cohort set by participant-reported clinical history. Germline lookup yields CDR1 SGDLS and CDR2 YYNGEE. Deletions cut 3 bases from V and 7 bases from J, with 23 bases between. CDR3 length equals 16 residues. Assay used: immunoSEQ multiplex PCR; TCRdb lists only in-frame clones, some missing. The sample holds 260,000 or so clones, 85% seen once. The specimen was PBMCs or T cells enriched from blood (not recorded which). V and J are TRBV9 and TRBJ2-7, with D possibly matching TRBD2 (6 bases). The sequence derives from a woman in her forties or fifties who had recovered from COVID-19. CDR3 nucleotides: TGTGCCAGCAGCGGACTCCTCGGGGGTTCCGTCCGAGAGCAGTACTTC. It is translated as CASSGLLGGSVREQYF.